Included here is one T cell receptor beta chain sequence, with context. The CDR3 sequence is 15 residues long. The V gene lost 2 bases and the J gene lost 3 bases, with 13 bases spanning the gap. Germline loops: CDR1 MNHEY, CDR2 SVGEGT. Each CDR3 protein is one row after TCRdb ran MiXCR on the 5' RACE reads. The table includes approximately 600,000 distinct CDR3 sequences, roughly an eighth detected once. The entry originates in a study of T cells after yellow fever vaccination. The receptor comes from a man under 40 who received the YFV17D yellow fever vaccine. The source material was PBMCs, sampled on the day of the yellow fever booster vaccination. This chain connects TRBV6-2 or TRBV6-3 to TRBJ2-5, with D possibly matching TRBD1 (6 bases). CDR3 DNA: TGTGCCAGCAGTTACCAACAGGGTACCGAAGAGACCCAGTACTTC. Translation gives CASSYQQGTEETQYF.